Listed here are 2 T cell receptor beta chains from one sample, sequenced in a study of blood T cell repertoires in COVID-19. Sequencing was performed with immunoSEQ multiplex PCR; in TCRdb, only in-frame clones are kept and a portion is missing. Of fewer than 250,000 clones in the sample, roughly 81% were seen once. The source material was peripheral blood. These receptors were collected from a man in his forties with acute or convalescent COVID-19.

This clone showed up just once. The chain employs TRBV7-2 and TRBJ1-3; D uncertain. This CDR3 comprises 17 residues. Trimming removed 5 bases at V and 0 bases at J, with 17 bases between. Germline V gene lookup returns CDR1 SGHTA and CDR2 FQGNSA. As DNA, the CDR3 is TGTGCCAGCAGCCTCGTCTCCGGCGGCAGCTCTGGAAACACCATATATTTT. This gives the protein CASSLVSGGSSGNTIYF.

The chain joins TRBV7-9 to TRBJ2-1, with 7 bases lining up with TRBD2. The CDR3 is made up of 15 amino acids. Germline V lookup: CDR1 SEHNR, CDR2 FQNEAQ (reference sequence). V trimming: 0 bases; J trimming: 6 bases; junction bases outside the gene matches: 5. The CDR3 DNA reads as TGTGCCAGCAGCTTAGCGTTGGGACTACGCAATGAGCAGTTCTTC. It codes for CASSLALGLRNEQFF.